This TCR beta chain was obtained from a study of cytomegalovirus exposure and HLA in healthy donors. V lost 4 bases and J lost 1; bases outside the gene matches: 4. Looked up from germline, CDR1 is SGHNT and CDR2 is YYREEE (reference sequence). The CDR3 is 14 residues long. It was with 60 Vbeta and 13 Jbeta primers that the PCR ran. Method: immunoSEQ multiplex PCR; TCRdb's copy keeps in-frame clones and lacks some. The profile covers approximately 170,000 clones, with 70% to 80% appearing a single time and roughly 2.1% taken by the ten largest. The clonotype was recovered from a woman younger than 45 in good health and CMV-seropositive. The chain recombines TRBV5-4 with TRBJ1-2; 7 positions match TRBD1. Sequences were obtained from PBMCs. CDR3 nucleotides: TGTGCCAGCAGCGGAAGACAGGGTAACTATGGCTACACCTTC. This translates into CASSGRQGNYGYTF.